Presented here are 8 T cell receptor beta chains from one specimen sequenced in a study of breast tumors, draining lymph nodes, adjacent tissues. The lymph nodes were axillary draining lymph nodes from breast cancer patients. TCRdb analysed the multiplex PCR reads with MiXCR anew, one entry per CDR3 protein. This sample has some 170,000 distinct CDR3 sequences, with about 33% found just once. Sequences were obtained from axillary lymph node tissue. These receptors were obtained from a female donor with breast cancer. Some clones in this sample may be carry-over from other donors' samples.

This clonotype showed up many times. The rearrangement uses TRBV7-2 and TRBJ1-2, with 8 bases that match TRBD1. Germline trimming cut 0 bases from V and 4 bases from J; bases unmatched to any gene: 7. This CDR3 is built from 16 residues. CDR1 SGHTA and CDR2 FQGNSA come from the germline V gene. CDR3 loop: CASSLAARGRGYGYTF. CDR3 DNA sequence: TGTGCCAGCAGCTTAGCGGCCAGGGGGCGGGGCTATGGCTACACCTTC.

Ten or more counts support this clonotype. The V gene is TRBV10-3, the J gene TRBJ2-7, with D unclear. Trimming left V 3 bases short and J 0 bases short, with 9 bases between. The germline gives CDR1 ENHRY, CDR2 SYGVKD. The CDR3 totals 14 residues. CDR3 DNA sequence: TGTGCCATCAGTGATCCGACGAGCTCCTACGAGCAGTACTTC. Protein product: CAISDPTSSYEQYF.

The V call is TRBV7-2, the J call TRBJ2-7, with TRBD2 matching over 14 bases. Trimming at V came to 4 bases and at J to 4 bases, leaving 12 bases not matched to a gene. CDR1 SGHTA and CDR2 FQGNSA come from the germline V gene. CDR3 length: 18 amino acids. CDR3 region: CASSSGTSGSTPLYEQYF. CDR3 coding DNA: TGTGCCAGCAGCTCCGGGACTAGCGGGAGCACCCCCCTTTACGAGCAGTACTTC.

This clonotype was recorded at least ten times. The chain carries TRBV29-1 and TRBJ2-5; 7 nucleotides line up with TRBD1. Germline trimming cut 4 bases from V and 4 bases from J; bases unmatched to any gene: 6. This CDR3 spans 13 amino acids. Germline CDR1 reads SQVTM; CDR2 reads ANQGSEA. The CDR3 DNA reads as TGCAGCGTTGCAACAGGGGTGGGAGAGACCCAGTACTTC. The encoded protein is CSVATGVGETQYF. Using reference TRBV29-1 and TRBJ2-5 for the parts outside the CDR3, the full variable domain is SAVISQKPSRDICQRGTSLTIQCQVDSQVTMMFWYRQQPGQSLTLIATANQGSEATYESGFVIDKFPISRPNLTFSTLTVSNMSPEDSSIYLCSVATGVGETQYFGPGTRLLVL.

This clonotype was seen a handful of times. The V call is TRBV6-6, the J call TRBJ1-1, with 9 bases identical to TRBD1. V shed 6 bases and J 3 bases; nucleotides not matched to a gene: 8. Germline-derived CDR1 and CDR2 are MNHNY and SVGAGI (reference sequence). The CDR3 sequence is 15 residues long. CDR3 bases: TGTGCCAGCAGATCTCCAACAGGGGGCTACACTGAAGCTTTCTTT. This sequence encodes CASRSPTGGYTEAFF.

This clonotype was counted many times. The rearrangement joins TRBV19 to TRBJ2-7; perhaps TRBD1 as D (6 bases). V lost 0 bases and J lost 4, with 7 bases in between. Germline CDR1 and CDR2: LNHDA and SQIVND (reference sequence). The CDR3 contains 13 residues. The CDR3 coding sequence is TGTGCCAGTAGTATAGACAGGGGATACGAGCAGTACTTC. Protein: CASSIDRGYEQYF.

This clonotype was seen a few times. As DNA, the CDR3 is TGCGCCAGCAGCTCAACAGTAATGAACACTGAAGCTTTCTTT. It translates to CASSSTVMNTEAFF. This chain uses TRBV5-1 with TRBJ1-1; D gene unclear. Trimming shortened V by 3 bases and J by 0 bases, and 9 bases separated the two germline ends. The CDR3 spans 14 residues. Germline CDR1 SGHRS, CDR2 YFSETQ.

Note on this clonotype: Germline is not matched at one junction end, which may reflect a read error. This chain uses TRBV6-2 or TRBV6-3 with TRBJ2-1; D remains unclear. Germline assignment: CDR1 MNHEY and CDR2 SVGEGT. The CDR3 is 16 amino acids. The CDR3 reads CASSYHGLSSYNEKFF. CDR3 DNA: TGTGCCAGCAGTTATCATGGGCTCAGCTCCTACAATGAGAAGTTCTTC.